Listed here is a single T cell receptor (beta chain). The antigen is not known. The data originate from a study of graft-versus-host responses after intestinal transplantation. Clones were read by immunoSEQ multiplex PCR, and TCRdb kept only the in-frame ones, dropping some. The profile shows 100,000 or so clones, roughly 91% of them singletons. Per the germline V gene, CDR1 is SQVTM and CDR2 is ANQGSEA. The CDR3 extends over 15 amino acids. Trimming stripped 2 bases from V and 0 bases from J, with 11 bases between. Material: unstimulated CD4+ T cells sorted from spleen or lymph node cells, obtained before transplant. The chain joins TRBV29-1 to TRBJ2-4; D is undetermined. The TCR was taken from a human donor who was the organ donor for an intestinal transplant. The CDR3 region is CSVEFLWAAKNIQYF. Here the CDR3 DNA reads TGCAGCGTTGAATTTCTTTGGGCAGCCAAAAACATTCAGTACTTC.